This is a list of T cell receptor beta chains from one sample in a study of PD-1 blockade in classical Hodgkin lymphoma. The table came from immunoSEQ multiplex PCR; TCRdb's copy has only in-frame clones and leaves some out. The top ten clones hold almost 4% of a sample with about 33,000 clones, about 72% of them seen once. The sample here was peripheral blood mononuclear cells (PBMCs), taken before the fourth cycle of nivolumab. The receptors shown here come from a human donor with classical Hodgkin lymphoma. Both conserved end residues are part of each CDR3. D genes are given only for firm matches. Rows may omit the clone size; those that give it use once, few, many or a size class.

>TRBJ2-7|TRBV7-6|15|-|medium-sized
TGTGCCAGCAGCCAATTAATGGACAGTTCCTACGAGCAGTACTTC
CASSQLMDSSYEQYF
>TRBJ1-2|TRBV7-3|12|-|few
TGTGCCAGCAGCCCCGACGGGTTTGGCTACACCTTC
CASSPDGFGYTF
>TRBJ1-3|TRBV5-6|14|TRBD1|-
TGTGCCAGCAGCAGGACAGGGGGAGGAAACACCATATATTTT
CASSRTGGGNTIYF
>TRBJ2-2|TRBV19|15|-|-
TGTGCCAGTAGTATTCTGGGGTTGAGTTCCGGGGAGCTGTTTTTT
CASSILGLSSGELFF
>TRBJ2-7|TRBV28|15|TRBD2|-
TGTGCCAGCAGTCCTACGACTAGCGGAAAGGACGAGCAGTACTTC
CASSPTTSGKDEQYF
>TRBJ1-4|TRBV27|17|TRBD1|-
TGTGCCAGCAGTTTCGGGACAGGGGTATTCTATAAGGAAAAACTGTTTTTT
CASSFGTGVFYKEKLFF
>TRBJ2-7|TRBV7-8|17|TRBD2|-
TGTGCCAGCAGCCCCACTAGCGGGGGCCTGAAATACTACGAGCAGTACTTC
CASSPTSGGLKYYEQYF
>TRBJ2-3|TRBV7-3|14|-|-
TGTGCCAGCAGCTCGGACCTCCATACAGATACGCAGTATTTT
CASSSDLHTDTQYF
>TRBJ2-5|TRBV7-9|17|TRBD1|-
TGTGCCAGCAGGGGACGAAAGACAGGGATGAGTGAAGAGACCCAGTACTTC
CASRGRKTGMSEETQYF
>TRBJ2-7|TRBV5-1|13|-|-
TGCGCCAGCGGTCCTGCCTCCCCTCCAGAGCAGTACTTC
CASGPASPPEQYF
>TRBJ2-5|TRBV9|13|-|few
TGTGCCAGCAGCGTAGCCGGGGCCGGGACCCAGTACTTC
CASSVAGAGTQYF
>TRBJ2-7|TRBV7-2|13|-|few
TGTGCCAGCAGCCGGTACTTTTCGCGCGAGCAGTACTTC
CASSRYFSREQYF
>TRBJ1-1|TRBV28|13|-|-
TGTGCCAGCGGTCCCCCATTTCTGACTGAAGCTTTCTTT
CASGPPFLTEAFF
>TRBJ1-2|TRBV18|13|-|-
TGTGCCAGCTCAGTCGGGGATGTCTATGGCTACACCTTC
CASSVGDVYGYTF
>TRBJ1-1|TRBV19|13|-|-
TGTGCCAGTAGTAGACGGGGCATCACTGAAGCTTTCTTT
CASSRRGITEAFF
>TRBJ2-3|TRBV7-2|14|-|-
TGTGCCAGCAAACAGGGATGGGGAACAGATACGCAGTATTTT
CASKQGWGTDTQYF
>TRBJ1-2|TRBV4-3|16|-|-
TGCGCCAGCAGCCAAGATTTTGAGGAAGGGGCTCGGGGCTACACCTTC
CASSQDFEEGARGYTF
>TRBJ2-7|TRBV5-6|17|-|-
TGTGCCAGCAGCGTGAGCAGAGGACGAAGGACAAGCTACGAGCAGTACTTC
CASSVSRGRRTSYEQYF
>TRBJ2-7|TRBV28|14|TRBD2|few
TGTGCCAGCAGTTTACGGCGGCGGCGGGAGGAGCAGTACTTC
CASSLRRRREEQYF
>TRBJ2-5|TRBV7-3|16|-|-
TGTGCCAGCAGCCCTTGGGGACGAACGAACCAAGAGACCCAGTACTTC
CASSPWGRTNQETQYF
>TRBJ1-4|TRBV6-1|14|TRBD1|once
TGTGCCAGCAGAGGGACAGGGTCACCTACTGGACTGTTTTTT
CASRGTGSPTGLFF
>TRBJ2-7|TRBV25-1|12|-|-
TGTGCCAGCACTGTGGGGGCCTACGAGCAGTACTTC
CASTVGAYEQYF
>TRBJ1-3|TRBV7-7|15|-|-
TGTGCCAGCAGCTTAGGGCCCTCCTCTGGAAACACCATATATTTT
CASSLGPSSGNTIYF
>TRBJ1-1|TRBV6-5|12|-|-
TGTGCCAGCCGGGACATGAGCACTGAAGCTTTCTTT
CASRDMSTEAFF
>TRBJ1-2|TRBV15|12|-|-
TGTGCCACCAGCAAGTCGATCGATGGCTACACCTTC
CATSKSIDGYTF
>TRBJ1-6|TRBV30|15|TRBD1|-
TGTGCCTGGATAAAAGGGGGCGGCACCAATTCACCCCTCCACTTT
CAWIKGGGTNSPLHF
>TRBJ2-1|TRBV4-3|15|TRBD2|-
TGCGCCAGCAGCTTCGGACTAGCGCGTAACAATGAGCAGTTCTTC
CASSFGLARNNEQFF
>TRBJ2-7|TRBV5-6|15|-|-
TGTGCCAGCAGCTTGACGGCGGCGTCGTGGGGGGAGCAGTACTTC
CASSLTAASWGEQYF
>TRBJ1-1|TRBV7-8|16|-|few
TGTGCCAGCAGCTTAGATCCCCGACGGTTGAACACTGAAGCTTTCTTT
CASSLDPRRLNTEAFF
>TRBJ1-1|TRBV27|13|-|-
TGTGCCAGCAGTTTAGGGGCGAGGACTGAAGCTTTCTTT
CASSLGARTEAFF
>TRBJ2-3|TRBV7-3|16|TRBD2|-
TGTGCCAGCAGCTTCGGGACTAGCGGGGCCACAGATACGCAGTATTTT
CASSFGTSGATDTQYF
>TRBJ1-2|TRBV6-5|13|-|-
TGTGCCAGCAGTTCCAGTCTCGGTCATGGCTACACCTTC
CASSSSLGHGYTF
>TRBJ2-7|TRBV11-2|13|-|few
TGTGCCAGCAGCCTCGGGACATCCTACGAGCAGTACTTC
CASSLGTSYEQYF
>TRBJ2-7|TRBV7-2|16|TRBD2|-
TGTGCCAGCAGCCCAACCCGCGGGAGGGCGGGTTACGAGCAGTACTTC
CASSPTRGRAGYEQYF
>TRBJ2-7|TRBV19|15|-|-
TGTGCCAGTAGTATGGGGGGACTGTTAGCCTACGAGCAGTACTTC
CASSMGGLLAYEQYF
>TRBJ1-1|TRBV21-1|15|-|-
TGTGCCAGCAGCAGCCGGGACAGGGAAAGGGGTGAAGCTTTCTTT
CASSSRDRERGEAFF
>TRBJ1-4|TRBV15|13|-|once
TGTGCCACCGTCGGAGACAATAATGAAAAACTGTTTTTT
CATVGDNNEKLFF
>TRBJ2-1|TRBV30|16|-|few
TGTGCCTGGAGTGTAAGTCTGGGCGGGACCTACAATGAGCAGTTCTTC
CAWSVSLGGTYNEQFF
>TRBJ1-5|TRBV27|14|-|-
TGTGCCAGCAGTTTATTCAGGGGCGCCCAGCCCCAGCATTTT
CASSLFRGAQPQHF
>TRBJ1-2|TRBV28|15|-|-
TGTGCCAGCAGTTCACTGTCTAACCTAGACTATGGCTACACCTTC
CASSSLSNLDYGYTF
>TRBJ2-5|TRBV7-2|13|-|-
TGTGCCAGCAGCTTAGCGAACCCGGTGACCCAGTACTTC
CASSLANPVTQYF
>TRBJ2-2|TRBV11-2|16|-|few
TGTGCCAGCAGCTTAACCGGAGGGCCGGGCACCGGGGAGCTGTTTTTT
CASSLTGGPGTGELFF
>TRBJ2-7|TRBV2|11|-|few
TGTGCCAGCAGCCAGACCTACGAGCAGTACTTC
CASSQTYEQYF
>TRBJ2-7|TRBV19|15|-|-
TGTGCCAGTAGCCCGAGGACAACTTACTCCTACGAGCAGTACTTC
CASSPRTTYSYEQYF